This entry lists 31 T cell receptor beta chains sequenced from one sample in a study of T cells in Graves' hyperthyroidism and ophthalmopathy. RNA transcripts served as the template for amplifying TCR beta CDR3 regions. The HTBI primer set was used in a first-round RT-PCR of the TCR CDR3. TCRdb reanalysed the multiplex PCR reads using MiXCR and keeps one entry per CDR3 protein. Of 450,000 to 700,000 distinct CDR3 sequences in the sample, about 45% were seen once. The sample was peripheral blood or thyroid tissue (not recorded which). The receptor set was obtained from an adult woman with Graves' disease, either hyperthyroidism or ophthalmopathy (not recorded which).

The V and J genes are TRBV6-5 and TRBJ2-7; D ambiguous. Germline V gene lookup returns CDR1 MNHEY and CDR2 SVGAGI. V was shortened by 0 bases and J by 3 bases, with 12 bases between the two germline ends. The CDR3 is 15 amino acids. CDR3 sequence: CASSYSVQNNYEQYF. The CDR3 DNA reads TGTGCCAGCAGTTACTCTGTCCAGAATAACTACGAGCAGTACTTC.

CDR3 coding DNA: TGTGCCAGCAGCACAAGGGTCGGGACAGGGGCACCATACGAGCAGTACTTC. It encodes CASSTRVGTGAPYEQYF. The rearrangement uses TRBV11-2 and TRBJ2-7; 10 nucleotides match TRBD1. CDR1 and CDR2 from the germline V gene are SGHAT and FQNNGV. The CDR3 has 17 amino acids. With V trimmed by 5 bases and J by 4 bases, 14 bases remained unmatched.

The genes are TRBV19 and TRBJ2-6; the D is unclear. The V and J ends lost 3 bases and 8 bases respectively, with 8 bases between them. This CDR3 contains 13 residues. Germline CDR1 reads LNHDA; CDR2 reads SQIVND (reference sequence). CDR3 amino acids: CASSISSTNVLTF. CDR3 in DNA: TGTGCCAGTAGTATTTCCTCCACCAACGTCCTGACTTTC.

This clonotype appeared many times. This sequence joins TRBV4-1 and TRBJ2-7; TRBD2 matches at 13 bases. The J segment lost 7 bases and the V segment lost 0 bases, leaving 6 bases of the junction unmatched. This CDR3 comprises 16 residues. CDR1 and CDR2 from the germline V gene are MGHRA and YSYEKL. The CDR3 DNA reads as TGCGCCAGCAGCCAAGATAGGGGACTAGCGGGACGGGAGCAGTACTTC. Residues: CASSQDRGLAGREQYF.

This clonotype occurred many times. The chain couples TRBV10-3 to TRBJ1-3; D not certain. V lost 7 bases to trimming and J lost 0 bases, with 7 bases between them. This CDR3 comprises 13 residues. Germline V gene data show CDR1 as ENHRY and CDR2 as SYGVKD. This CDR3 reads CAITASSGNTIYF. DNA of the CDR3: TGTGCCATCACCGCGTCCTCTGGAAACACCATATATTTT.

Many counts were recorded for this clonotype. This sequence joins TRBV20-1 and TRBJ1-2; 9 bases line up with TRBD1. CDR3 size: 13 residues. Germline loops: CDR1 DFQATT, CDR2 SNEGSKA (reference sequence). V was pared by 4 bases and J by 3 bases, with 3 bases of the junction left unmatched. The CDR3 bases are TGCAGTGCTACAAGACAGGGGGACTATGGCTACACCTTC. Its translation: CSATRQGDYGYTF.

V usage is TRBV7-4 and J usage is TRBJ2-2, with 7 bases lining up with TRBD2. Germline V CDR1 and CDR2: SGHVT, SQSDAQ. The CDR3 length is 15 residues. With 1 base clipped from V and 5 bases from J, the junction kept 4 bases outside the gene matches. Here the CDR3 DNA reads TGTGCCAGCAGCTTAGGCGGGAGTCAGACCGGGGAGCTGTTTTTT. This translates into CASSLGGSQTGELFF. The variable domain in full, with the rest retrieved from reference TRBV7-4 and TRBJ2-2, is GAGVSQSPRYKVAKRGRDVALRCDSISGHVTLYWYRQTLGQGSEVLTYSQSDAQRDKSGRPSGRFSAERPERSVSTLKIQRTEQGDSAVYLCASSLGGSQTGELFFGEGSRLTVL.

A word on this clonotype: A junction end diverges from the germline sequence, so it may reflect a read error. This chain links TRBV7-8 with TRBJ2-7; D is unclear. CDR1 and CDR2 from the germline V gene are SGHVS and FQNEAQ. The CDR3 has 10 amino acids. CDR3 sequence reads: CDSFPYEQYF. DNA of the CDR3: TGTGACAGCTTTCCCTACGAGCAGTACTTC. Full variable domain (missing parts from reference TRBV7-8 and TRBJ2-7): GAGVSQSPRYKVAKRGQDVALRCDPISGHVSLFWYQQALGQGPEFLTYFQNEAQLDKSGLPSDRFFAERPEGSVSTLKIQRTQQEDSAVYLCDSFPYEQYFGPGTRLTVT.

This clonotype was seen many times. This sequence joins TRBV29-1 and TRBJ2-2, with D possibly TRBD1 on 5 matching bases. Germline loops: CDR1 SQVTM, CDR2 ANQGSEA. This CDR3 has 12 amino acids. The V end was cut by 7 bases, the J end by 1 base, with 7 bases between. The CDR3: CSAGWNTGELFF. CDR3 in DNA: TGCAGCGCAGGGTGGAACACCGGGGAGCTGTTTTTT.

This clonotype has a count of ten or more. This chain connects TRBV10-2 to TRBJ2-5, with 11 bases lining up with TRBD2. The V gene end was trimmed by 6 bases and the J gene end by 2 bases; junction bases not matched to a gene: 5. Per germline, CDR1 WSHSY and CDR2 SAAADI. The CDR3 is made up of 15 amino acids. CDR3 nucleotides: TGCGCCAGCAGGCCCCGACTAGCGGGACAAGAGACCCAGTACTTC. Translating gives CASRPRLAGQETQYF.

The chain carries TRBV2 and TRBJ1-5, with TRBD1 matching 7 bases. The junction had 7 bases not matched to a gene; V was cut back by 6 bases and J by 2 bases. Germline V gene sequence: CDR1 SNHLY, CDR2 FYNNEI. CDR3 size: 15 residues. CDR3 sequence reads: CASRAPGQGNQPQHF. The CDR3 region has the DNA TGTGCCAGCAGGGCCCCCGGACAGGGCAATCAGCCCCAGCATTTT.

This clonotype has at least ten counts. The chain recombines TRBV29-1 with TRBJ2-7; the D gene is possibly TRBD2 (6 bases). V gave up 4 bases and J gave up 2 bases, with 12 bases separating them. The CDR3 covers 13 residues. CDR1 SQVTM and CDR2 ANQGSEA come from the germline V gene. In nucleotides, the CDR3 is TGCAGCGTTGTGCTAGCGCAGACCTACGAGCAGTACTTC. Translated: CSVVLAQTYEQYF.

The chain is built from TRBV10-3 and TRBJ2-7, with 8 bases fitting TRBD1. This CDR3 has 13 amino acids. V lost 11 bases, J lost 2 bases, and 8 bases stayed unmatched. Germline V lookup: CDR1 ENHRY, CDR2 SYGVKD. The CDR3 sequence: CASGQGQPYEQYF. Here the CDR3 DNA reads TGTGCCTCCGGACAGGGACAACCCTACGAGCAGTACTTC.

This chain's CDR3 is CASTGKNEKLFF. DNA of the CDR3: TGTGCCAGCACGGGCAAGAATGAAAAACTGTTTTTT. The chain is built from TRBV2 and TRBJ1-4; D unresolved. V lost 7 bases and J 5 bases, leaving 8 bases between the germline ends. This CDR3 has 12 residues. CDR1 is SNHLY and CDR2 is FYNNEI in the germline V gene.

The chain carries TRBV18 and TRBJ1-5; D ambiguous. Germline V gene sequence: CDR1 KGHSH, CDR2 LQKENI. The V end was cut by 2 bases, the J end by 7 bases, with 12 bases between. The CDR3 loop spans 14 amino acids. Written as DNA, the CDR3 is TGTGCCAGCTCACCAGCCCGGGCGGGGCAGCCCCAGCATTTT. It codes for CASSPARAGQPQHF.

The rearrangement joins TRBV10-1 to TRBJ2-7; TRBD1 or TRBD2 may be the D gene (8 bases each). Germline V lookup: CDR1 WNHNN, CDR2 SYGVQD (reference sequence). Trimming took 11 bases from V and 2 from J, leaving 22 bases between them. This CDR3 has 15 amino acids. This CDR3 reads CAWGGGTGVTYEQYF. CDR3 DNA: TGCGCCTGGGGCGGGGGGACAGGTGTAACCTACGAGCAGTACTTC.

The CDR3 DNA follows: TGCGCCAGCAGCTTGGAGGCAGGATATCGCGAGCAGTACTTC. This codes for CASSLEAGYREQYF. The chain uses TRBV5-1 and TRBJ2-7; D is unclear. Germline CDR1 and CDR2: SGHRS and YFSETQ. CDR3 length equals 14 residues. The V gene lost 0 bases and the J gene lost 6 bases, with 13 bases spanning the gap.

This clonotype was seen many times. V usage is TRBV5-1 and J usage is TRBJ1-1; TRBD1 agrees at 7 bases. This CDR3 spans 15 amino acids. The V gene's germline CDR1 is SGHRS and CDR2 YFSETQ. After removal of 4 bases from V and 1 base from J, the junction contained 7 bases not matched to a gene. CDR3 nucleotide sequence: TGCGCCAGCAGCCCGAACGGGGACAGGAACACTGAAGCTTTCTTT. This codes for CASSPNGDRNTEAFF.

J is TRBJ2-1 and V is TRBV7-9, with 7 bases fitting TRBD1. The length of the CDR3 is 14 residues. Per the germline V gene, CDR1 is SEHNR and CDR2 is FQNEAQ (reference sequence). Unmatched junction bases numbered 6, after V lost 2 bases and J lost 8 bases. The chain's CDR3 is CASSLPGQPYEQFF. The CDR3 DNA is TGTGCCAGCAGCTTACCGGGACAGCCCTATGAGCAGTTCTTC.

This clonotype came up a few times. The chain has TRBV5-1 and TRBJ2-7, with D unresolved. The ends were cut back, 4 bases at V and 5 bases at J, with 10 bases in the middle. The CDR3 extends over 12 amino acids. CDR1 SGHRS and CDR2 YFSETQ come from the germline V gene. CDR3 amino acids: CASSMDGHEQYF. The CDR3 region has the DNA TGCGCCAGCAGCATGGACGGGCACGAGCAGTACTTC.

The chain couples TRBV2 to TRBJ2-7; 9 positions agree with TRBD2. CDR1 is SNHLY and CDR2 is FYNNEI in the germline V gene. The ends lost 6 bases at V and 5 bases at J; junction bases unmatched: 8. This CDR3 spans 14 amino acids. CDR3 sequence (DNA): TGTGCCAGCAGAACCGGGACTAGCCTCCACGAGCAGTACTTC. Protein sequence: CASRTGTSLHEQYF.

Ten or more counts support this clonotype. V and J are TRBV7-2 and TRBJ2-2; TRBD1 or TRBD2 may be the D gene (5 bases each). The V gene lost 6 bases and the J gene lost 1 base, with 9 bases spanning the gap. CDR3 length equals 14 residues. Germline V lookup: CDR1 SGHTA, CDR2 FQGNSA. Here the CDR3 reads CASSRGLNTGELFF. Here the CDR3 DNA reads TGTGCCAGCAGTCGGGGCCTGAACACCGGGGAGCTGTTTTTT.

This chain links TRBV19 with TRBJ1-5, with D possibly matching TRBD1 (5 bases). Per the germline V gene, CDR1 is LNHDA and CDR2 is SQIVND (reference sequence). The CDR3 covers 13 residues. Trimming took 7 bases from V and 7 from J, leaving 14 bases between them. The CDR3 here is CASKGPGEQPQHF. The CDR3 DNA is TGTGCCAGTAAGGGACCAGGAGAGCAGCCCCAGCATTTT.

This sequence joins TRBV9 and TRBJ2-3, with D possibly matching TRBD1 (6 bases). Trimming shortened V by 1 base and J by 4 bases, and 19 bases separated the two germline ends. The CDR3 totals 17 residues. CDR1 and CDR2 from the germline V gene are SGDLS and YYNGEE. The CDR3 reads CASSVRGINFAADTQYF. CDR3 bases: TGTGCCAGCAGCGTAAGGGGGATAAATTTCGCGGCAGATACGCAGTATTTT.

The chain links TRBV10-3 to TRBJ2-5; weak D call: TRBD2 (6 bases). This CDR3 has 13 amino acids. Germline-derived CDR1 and CDR2 are ENHRY and SYGVKD. Trimming stripped 6 bases from V and 4 bases from J, with 12 bases between. The DNA for the CDR3 is TGTGCCATCAGACCCGGGAGCGGAGAGACCCAGTACTTC. This encodes CAIRPGSGETQYF.

This chain joins TRBV20-1 and TRBJ2-5, with TRBD2 identical over 7 bases. V was clipped by 4 bases and J by 5 bases; unmatched bases: 4. The CDR3 has 12 amino acids. The germline CDR1 and CDR2 sequences are DFQATT and SNEGSKA (reference sequence). The CDR3 DNA follows: TGCAGTGCTACGAAGACTAGCGAGACCCAGTACTTC. Its protein product is CSATKTSETQYF.

The rearrangement links TRBV19 to TRBJ1-6; 7 bases align to TRBD1. Trimming removed 5 bases from V and 7 bases from J; junction bases left unmatched: 8. The CDR3 consists of 15 residues. Per the germline V gene, CDR1 is LNHDA and CDR2 is SQIVND (reference sequence). The chain's CDR3 is CASSDVPGQNSPLHF. CDR3 coding DNA: TGTGCCAGTAGTGACGTCCCGGGACAGAATTCACCCCTCCACTTT.

The V gene is TRBV12-3 or TRBV12-4, the J gene TRBJ1-4; 8 bases are shared with TRBD1. Trimming took 5 bases from V and 8 from J; bases not matched to a gene: 7. The CDR3 is 14 amino acids. Written as DNA, the CDR3 is TGTGCCAGCAGTCCGGGACAGGCCTACGAAAAACTGTTTTTT. It is translated as CASSPGQAYEKLFF.

This clonotype has a count of ten or more. The genes are TRBV28 and TRBJ2-7; 9 bases agree with TRBD2. This CDR3 is 15 amino acids long. The V gene end was trimmed by 3 bases and the J gene end by 2 bases; junction bases not matched to a gene: 5. Germline-derived CDR1 and CDR2 are MDHEN and SYDVKM. In DNA, the CDR3 is TGTGCCAGCAGTTTGGGGAGCGGGAGGCCCTACGAGCAGTACTTC. It encodes CASSLGSGRPYEQYF.

This clonotype was picked up many times. This chain joins TRBV5-6 and TRBJ2-7; 11 bases map to TRBD2. The CDR3 loop spans 15 amino acids. After removal of 3 bases from V and 3 bases from J, the junction contained 5 bases not matched to a gene. Germline V gene lookup returns CDR1 SGHDT and CDR2 YYEEEE. The CDR3 sequence is CASSSGLAGDYEQYF. As DNA, the CDR3 is TGTGCCAGCAGCTCCGGACTAGCGGGCGACTACGAGCAGTACTTC.

The gene calls are TRBV15 and TRBJ1-2; no reliable D call. The CDR3 extends over 16 amino acids. Trimming stripped 3 bases from V and 1 base from J, with 15 bases between. CDR1 and CDR2 (germline): LNHNV, YYDKDF (reference sequence). This chain's CDR3 is CATSSYGLTNNYGYTF. In nucleotides, the CDR3 is TGTGCCACCAGCAGCTACGGGCTGACCAATAACTATGGCTACACCTTC.